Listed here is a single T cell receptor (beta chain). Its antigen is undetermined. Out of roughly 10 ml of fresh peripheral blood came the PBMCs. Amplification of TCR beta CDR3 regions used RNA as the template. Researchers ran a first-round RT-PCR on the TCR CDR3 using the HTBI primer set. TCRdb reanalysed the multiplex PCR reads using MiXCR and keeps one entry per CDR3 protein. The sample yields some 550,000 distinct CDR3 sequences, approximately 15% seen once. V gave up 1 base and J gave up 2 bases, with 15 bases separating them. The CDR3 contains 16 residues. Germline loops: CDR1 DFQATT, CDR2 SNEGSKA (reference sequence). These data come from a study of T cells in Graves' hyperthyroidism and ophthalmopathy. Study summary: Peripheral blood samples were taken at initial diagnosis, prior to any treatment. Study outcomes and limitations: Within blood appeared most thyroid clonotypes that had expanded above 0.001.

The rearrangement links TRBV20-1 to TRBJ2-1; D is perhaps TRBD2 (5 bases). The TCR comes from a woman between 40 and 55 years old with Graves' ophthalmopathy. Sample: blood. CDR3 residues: CSARGGRLAAYNEQFF. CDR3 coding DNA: TGCAGTGCTAGAGGCGGTAGGCTAGCCGCCTACAATGAGCAGTTCTTC.